This T cell receptor beta chain was identified in a study of neurological immune-mediated disorders. Study-wide points: Multiple sclerosis patients had less TCR clonal expansion than even healthy controls, unlike HTLV-1-associated myelopathy.

Each CDR3 protein is one row after TCRdb ran MiXCR on the 5' RACE reads. The sample yields approximately 70,000 distinct CDR3 sequences, around 4.8% seen once. V was trimmed by 4 bases and J by 9 bases, leaving 17 bases between them. The CDR3 runs to 13 residues. The germline CDR1 and CDR2 sequences are SGHRS and YFSETQ. In regard to this clonotype: Its antigen is not known.

This chain connects TRBV5-1 to TRBJ2-7; D may be TRBD1 or TRBD2 (5 bases each). The receptor comes from a woman aged 65 to 85 with multiple sclerosis. Sequencing input: PBMCs. The CDR3 region has the DNA TGCGCCAGCAGCCTGGGGACGCTCGAGCGGCAGTACTTC. It translates to CASSLGTLERQYF. The variable domain in full, completed from reference TRBV5-1 and TRBJ2-7, reads KAGVTQTPRYLIKTRGQQVTLSCSPISGHRSVSWYQQTPGQGLQFLFEYFSETQRNKGNFPGRFSGRQFSNSRSEMNVSTLELGDSALYLCASSLGTLERQYFGPGTRLTVT.